These 32 T cell receptor beta chains were sequenced from one sample in a study of blood T cell repertoires in COVID-19. Profiled with immunoSEQ multiplex PCR; TCRdb holds only in-frame clones, not every one. The data show a few hundred thousand clones, with roughly 88% seen just once and about 2% held by the top ten. Sequencing was performed on PBMCs or T cells enriched from blood (not recorded which). The receptors stem from a woman aged 40 to 55 who had recovered from COVID-19.

The chain links TRBV7-8 to TRBJ2-7; a possible D gene is TRBD2 (5 bases). The CDR3 length is 15 residues. Germline V gene sequence: CDR1 SGHVS, CDR2 FQNEAQ. Trimming took 4 bases from V and 0 from J, leaving 13 bases between them. The CDR3, as DNA: TGTGCCAGCAGCTCTCCACCAGAGGGCTCCTACGAGCAGTACTTC. Translation: CASSSPPEGSYEQYF.

This chain connects TRBV12-3 or TRBV12-4 to TRBJ1-1, with D unresolved. The CDR3 contains 12 residues. V was cut by 5 bases and J by 5 bases, with 9 bases left in between. The CDR3 protein is CASSKIGTEAFF. The CDR3 coding sequence is TGTGCCAGCAGTAAAATCGGGACTGAAGCTTTCTTT.

J is TRBJ2-1 and V is TRBV12-5; tentative D call: TRBD2 (6 bases). Germline-derived CDR1 and CDR2 are LGHNT and FRNRAP. The V end was cut by 7 bases, the J end by 7 bases, with 17 bases between. This CDR3 contains 14 residues. The CDR3 loop reads CASETGVFINEQFF. The CDR3 DNA is TGTGCTAGTGAGACGGGAGTTTTTATAAATGAGCAGTTCTTC.

CDR3 loop: CASSPQGVAGNTIYF. For the CDR3, the DNA is TGTGCCAGCAGCCCACAGGGTGTGGCTGGAAACACCATATATTTT. The chain uses TRBV7-9 and TRBJ1-3; D may be TRBD1 (6 bases). There are 15 residues in the CDR3. Germline lookup yields CDR1 SEHNR and CDR2 FQNEAQ (reference sequence). V was clipped by 5 bases and J by 2 bases, with 13 bases between them.

V gene TRBV2 combines with J gene TRBJ2-7; 7 bases match TRBD2. Trimming took 5 bases from V and 0 from J; bases not matched to a gene: 4. The germline V gene encodes CDR1 SNHLY and CDR2 FYNNEI. This CDR3 contains 14 residues. CDR3 nucleotide sequence: TGTGCCAGCAGTCTAGCGGCTACCTCCTACGAGCAGTACTTC. It translates to CASSLAATSYEQYF.

A single count supports this clone. The gene calls are TRBV6-2 or TRBV6-3 and TRBJ2-1; TRBD1 aligns across 8 bases. The V gene end was trimmed by 5 bases and the J gene end by 8 bases; junction bases not matched to a gene: 11. The length of the CDR3 is 15 residues. The germline V gene encodes CDR1 MNHEY and CDR2 SVGEGT. The CDR3 loop is CASSPTGQGYDEQFF. In nucleotides, the CDR3 is TGTGCCAGCAGTCCCACCGGACAGGGTTACGATGAGCAGTTCTTC.

The chain's CDR3 is CASSSFSGGTGELFF. CDR3 bases: TGTGCCAGCAGTTCATTTTCAGGGGGGACCGGGGAGCTGTTTTTT. The chain is built from TRBV6-5 and TRBJ2-2; possible D gene TRBD1, 7 bases. The V end was cut by 4 bases, the J end by 5 bases, with 14 bases between. CDR1 is MNHEY, CDR2 SVGAGI, per germline. There are 15 residues in the CDR3.

The CDR3 reads CASSSPGQGATNEKLFF. CDR3 nucleotide sequence: TGTGCCAGCAGCTCCCCGGGACAGGGGGCTACTAATGAAAAACTGTTTTTT. The V and J genes are TRBV5-4 and TRBJ1-4, with 12 bases that match TRBD1. The length of the CDR3 is 17 residues. Trimming removed 3 bases from V and 2 bases from J; junction bases left unmatched: 5. The germline V gene encodes CDR1 SGHNT and CDR2 YYREEE (reference sequence).

This chain connects TRBV7-2 to TRBJ1-5; 8 nucleotides line up with TRBD1. The CDR3 is 15 residues long. CDR1 SGHTA and CDR2 FQGNSA come from the germline V gene. The junction had 7 bases not matched to a gene; V was cut back by 6 bases and J by 3 bases. The CDR3, as DNA: TGTGCCAGCAGTCAAGGGACAGGCGCCAATCAGCCCCAGCATTTT. Amino acids: CASSQGTGANQPQHF.

The chain carries TRBV3-1 (or the pseudogene TRBV3-2) and TRBJ2-5; a possible D gene is TRBD1 (6 bases). The CDR3 sequence is 14 residues long. V was cut by 2 bases and J by 2 bases, with 9 bases left in between. Germline values: CDR1 LGHDT, CDR2 YNNKEL (reference sequence). CDR3 nucleotides: TGTGCCAGCAGCCAACCTGGACAGCAAGAGACCCAGTACTTC. This sequence encodes CASSQPGQQETQYF.

The chain is built from TRBV7-9 and TRBJ1-2; the D is unclear. Germline values: CDR1 SEHNR, CDR2 FQNEAQ (reference sequence). The CDR3 spans 15 residues. V lost 1 base and J 0 bases, leaving 9 bases between the germline ends. The CDR3 region is CASSLGRSTNYGYTF. CDR3 bases: TGTGCCAGCAGCTTAGGCAGGTCCACTAACTATGGCTACACCTTC.

The chain links TRBV5-1 to TRBJ1-5, with 7 bases lining up with TRBD1. Germline V gives CDR1 SGHRS, CDR2 YFSETQ. This CDR3 contains 15 residues. Unmatched junction bases numbered 4, after V lost 0 bases and J lost 4 bases. For the CDR3, the DNA is TGCGCCAGCAGCTTGGGGGGGACAGCAAATCAGCCCCAGCATTTT. Its protein is CASSLGGTANQPQHF.

V usage is TRBV19 and J usage is TRBJ2-3; a possible D gene is TRBD2 (5 bases). The V end was cut by 3 bases, the J end by 7 bases, with 11 bases between. Germline CDR1 is LNHDA and CDR2 is SQIVND (reference sequence). The CDR3 covers 13 residues. CDR3 sequence reads: CASSMASHNTQYF. DNA for the CDR3: TGTGCCAGTAGTATGGCTAGCCATAATACGCAGTATTTT. Filled out from reference TRBV19 and TRBJ2-3, the complete variable domain reads DGGITQSPKYLFRKEGQNVTLSCEQNLNHDAMYWYRQDPGQGLRLIYYSQIVNDFQKGDIAEGYSVSREKKESFPLTVTSAQKNPTAFYLCASSMASHNTQYFGPGTRLTVL.

This chain connects TRBV7-2 to TRBJ2-7, with 9 bases that match TRBD2. The V gene's germline CDR1 is SGHTA and CDR2 FQGNSA. CDR3 length equals 14 residues. The ends lost 8 bases at V and 4 bases at J; junction bases unmatched: 9. The chain's CDR3 is CASLTLAGSYEQYF. CDR3 coding DNA: TGTGCCAGCCTTACCCTAGCGGGAAGTTACGAGCAGTACTTC.

The chain couples TRBV11-1 to TRBJ1-1; no clear D gene. Between the trimmed V and J ends, which lost 3 bases and 1 base, there was a span of 6 bases. The CDR3 contains 13 residues. From germline, CDR1 is SGHAT and CDR2 FQDESV (reference sequence). The CDR3 here is CASSLQENTEAFF. The CDR3, as DNA: TGTGCCAGCAGCTTGCAGGAGAACACTGAAGCTTTCTTT.

This rearrangement joins TRBV12-2 to TRBJ2-7; the D call TRBD2 from the table was never checked on the DNA. TRBV12-2 is termed a pseudogene. This CDR3 has 14 amino acids. The CDR3 protein is CASRYPTSAPAQYF. For the CDR3, the DNA is TGTGCAAGTCGCTACCCGACTAGCGCACCTGCGCAGTACTTC.

The V and J genes are TRBV19 and TRBJ2-3, with a possible D match to TRBD1 (6 bases). With 8 bases removed from V and 0 bases from J, the gap between germline ends came to 15 bases. CDR1 is LNHDA and CDR2 is SQIVND in the germline V gene (reference sequence). The CDR3 extends over 15 amino acids. The CDR3 DNA sequence: TGTGCCAGTGGAAAGGACAGCCAAAGCACAGATACGCAGTATTTT. Amino acids: CASGKDSQSTDTQYF.

This chain links TRBV10-3 with TRBJ2-7; D is possibly TRBD1 (5 bases). The V gene's germline CDR1 is ENHRY and CDR2 SYGVKD. Trimming stripped 0 bases from V and 0 bases from J, with 6 bases between. CDR3 length equals 14 residues. Here the CDR3 DNA reads TGTGCCATCAGTGAGTCGCAGGGCTCCTACGAGCAGTACTTC. It is translated as CAISESQGSYEQYF.

The V gene is TRBV7-6, the J gene TRBJ1-1; 7 nucleotides match TRBD1. The junction had 6 bases not matched to a gene; V was cut back by 4 bases and J by 1 base. The CDR3 totals 15 residues. Germline V gives CDR1 SGHVS, CDR2 FNYEAQ. CDR3 sequence (DNA): TGTGCCAGCAGCTCCTGGGACAGAAAGAACACTGAAGCTTTCTTT. It translates to CASSSWDRKNTEAFF.

The chain employs TRBV5-8 and TRBJ2-1, with D perhaps matching TRBD2 (6 bases). V was trimmed by 5 bases and J by 4 bases, leaving 13 bases between them. The CDR3 contains 14 residues. Germline loops: CDR1 SGHTS, CDR2 YDEGEE. CDR3 nucleotides: TGTGCCAGCAGTGCCTGGCGGGAATACAATGAGCAGTTCTTC. Its translation: CASSAWREYNEQFF.

This sequence joins TRBV6-6 and TRBJ2-1; D is perhaps TRBD2 (6 bases). Trimming took off 3 bases at V and 9 bases at J, with 18 bases between the two ends. Germline V gene data show CDR1 as MNHNY and CDR2 as SVGAGI (reference sequence). The length of the CDR3 is 15 residues. The CDR3 DNA follows: TGTGCCAGCAGTTATCTTGGTAGCGGATCGACTGAGCAGTTCTTC. Translated, it gives CASSYLGSGSTEQFF.

The genes are TRBV5-1 and TRBJ1-5, with unresolved D. In germline, CDR1 is SGHRS, CDR2 YFSETQ. V lost 4 bases to trimming and J lost 7 bases, with 12 bases between them. The CDR3 is made up of 13 amino acids. In DNA, the CDR3 is TGCGCCAGCAGCCTCCTCGGGTTACAGCCCCAGCATTTT. Encoded protein: CASSLLGLQPQHF.

This clone appeared once. CDR3 coding DNA: TGCGCCAGCAGCCAAGAAGGAGTAGCTAACTATGGCTACACCTTC. Protein product: CASSQEGVANYGYTF. The J gene is TRBJ1-2, the V gene TRBV4-1; D is undetermined. Trimming took off 0 bases at V and 0 bases at J, with 8 bases between the two ends. Germline CDR1 and CDR2: MGHRA and YSYEKL. This CDR3 region has 15 residues.

The gene calls are TRBV6-5 and TRBJ2-3; D not resolved. Germline CDR1 MNHEY, CDR2 SVGAGI. This CDR3 has 14 amino acids. Trimming stripped 6 bases from V and 0 bases from J, with 10 bases between. The CDR3 DNA is TGTGCCAGCAGGAGGCAGCCTAGCACAGATACGCAGTATTTT. It codes for CASRRQPSTDTQYF.

This rearrangement joins TRBV29-1 to TRBJ2-1, with 12 bases fitting TRBD2. J was trimmed by 5 bases and V by 1 base; bases with no gene match: 12. The CDR3 covers 18 residues. The germline gives CDR1 SQVTM, CDR2 ANQGSEA. CDR3: CSVEGVSGTSGSHNEQFF. The CDR3 nucleotides read TGCAGCGTTGAAGGAGTCTCCGGGACTAGCGGGTCCCACAATGAGCAGTTCTTC.

This sequence joins TRBV10-3 and TRBJ2-3, with TRBD2 identical over 8 bases. In germline, CDR1 is ENHRY, CDR2 SYGVKD. CDR3 size: 12 residues. V shed 6 bases, J shed 5 bases, and the junction held 1 base outside the gene matches. CDR3 nucleotides: TGTGCCATCAGCCTAGCGGGAGATACGCAGTATTTT. Protein sequence: CAISLAGDTQYF.

CDR3 in amino acids: CASSLVRTGRSLTNTEAFF. CDR3 sequence (DNA): TGTGCCAGCAGCTTAGTTAGGACAGGGCGGTCGCTGACGAACACTGAAGCTTTCTTT. This chain connects TRBV7-2 to TRBJ1-1, with 8 bases that match TRBD1. The CDR3 is 19 amino acids. Trimming removed 1 base from V and 1 base from J; junction bases left unmatched: 14. Germline V gene data show CDR1 as SGHTA and CDR2 as FQGNSA.

The V call is TRBV4-3, the J call TRBJ1-1; no firm D call. Trimming left V 0 bases short and J 6 bases short, with 8 bases between. This CDR3 has 13 amino acids. Germline CDR1 and CDR2: LGHNA and YSLEER. CDR3 in amino acids: CASSQDMRAEAFF. In DNA form, the CDR3 reads TGCGCCAGCAGCCAAGATATGAGGGCTGAAGCTTTCTTT.

This clone has a single count. The genes are TRBV24-1 and TRBJ2-1; 11 nucleotides agree with TRBD2. CDR1 and CDR2 (germline): KGHDR, SFDVKD. V dropped 5 bases and J dropped 6; count of bases not matched to a gene: 2. This CDR3 spans 14 amino acids. CDR3 in amino acids: CATSGGTSGNEQFF. Here the CDR3 DNA reads TGTGCCACCAGTGGCGGGACTAGCGGCAATGAGCAGTTCTTC.

The chain has TRBV5-1 and TRBJ2-6; maybe TRBD2 (5 bases). CDR1 is SGHRS and CDR2 is YFSETQ in the germline V gene. Trimming removed 3 bases at V and 2 bases at J, with 9 bases between. This CDR3 is built from 15 residues. Here the CDR3 DNA reads TGCGCCAGCAGCTGGAGCGGACCTGGGGCCAACGTCCTGACTTTC. This codes for CASSWSGPGANVLTF.

The chain combines TRBV6-5 with TRBJ2-7, with a weak D call TRBD1 (6 bases). This CDR3 has 15 residues. The V gene lost 1 base and the J gene lost 6 bases, with 16 bases spanning the gap. Germline CDR1 is MNHEY and CDR2 is SVGAGI. The CDR3 bases are TGTGCCAGCAGTTACTGGCCGCCAGGGGCAGGCGAGCAGTACTTC. Protein: CASSYWPPGAGEQYF.

The chain recombines TRBV4-3 with TRBJ2-7, with a tentative D call TRBD1 (5 bases). Between the trimmed V and J ends, which lost 0 bases and 3 bases, there was a span of 15 bases. The CDR3 consists of 16 residues. Per the germline V gene, CDR1 is LGHNA and CDR2 is YSLEER. The CDR3 coding sequence is TGCGCCAGCAGCCAAGAACTATCCCAGGGCGGCTACGAGCAGTACTTC. Translating gives CASSQELSQGGYEQYF.